Shown below are 21 T cell receptor beta chains from a single sample sequenced in a study of response to subunit inactivated influenza vaccine (dated by TCRdb to 2016 to 2019). Libraries were made using RT-PCR. Sequencing took place on an Illumina HiSeq 2500. TCRdb's own reprocessing of the public reads used fastp at Q25 and MiXCR and kept productive beta chains. Entries are consolidated by CDR3 protein sequence, retaining the most common genes and DNA. The sample contains some 600,000 distinct CDR3 sequences, 14% of them found a single time. Together, the top ten hold 7.5% to 9% of the sample. The sequenced sample was PBMCs from blood, obtained 14 to 15 days before vaccination. The receptors originated from a man between 50 and 59 years old who received an inactivated influenza vaccine. Donor details come from another sample of the same person, matched by shared clones.

Only a few counts were recorded for this clonotype. J is TRBJ2-5 and V is TRBV18, with 9 bases fitting TRBD2. Unmatched junction bases numbered 1, after V lost 1 base and J lost 4 bases. This CDR3 has 14 amino acids. The germline gives CDR1 KGHSH, CDR2 LQKENI. This CDR3 is CASSPQLAGETQYF. CDR3 in DNA: TGTGCCAGCTCACCACAACTAGCGGGAGAGACCCAGTACTTC.

This chain joins TRBV7-9 and TRBJ1-1; D unclear. The CDR3 has 16 residues. The V end lost 5 bases, the J end lost 0 bases, and 16 bases lay between the germline ends. CDR1 SEHNR and CDR2 FQNEAQ come from the germline V gene (reference sequence). Here the CDR3 reads CASSRNPGKMNTEAFF. In DNA form, the CDR3 reads TGTGCCAGCAGCCGGAATCCCGGGAAGATGAACACTGAAGCTTTCTTT.

The rearrangement joins TRBV27 to TRBJ2-5; 11 nucleotides match TRBD2. Trimming at V came to 4 bases and at J to 5 bases, leaving 12 bases not matched to a gene. Germline V CDR1 and CDR2: MNHEY, SMNVEV (reference sequence). The CDR3 has 17 residues. In DNA form, the CDR3 reads TGTGCCAGCAGTTCTAGGATAGCGGGAGGGCCGCGGGAGACCCAGTACTTC. Its translation: CASSSRIAGGPRETQYF.

V gene TRBV24-1 combines with J gene TRBJ2-1; D not resolved. CDR3 length: 15 residues. V was cut by 6 bases and J by 1 base, with 12 bases left in between. Per germline, CDR1 KGHDR and CDR2 SFDVKD. In nucleotides, the CDR3 is TGTGCCACCAGTAAGTCGGTCTCATCCTACAATGAGCAGTTCTTC. It encodes CATSKSVSSYNEQFF.

There are many counts of this clonotype. The chain links TRBV5-1 to TRBJ2-7, with D perhaps matching TRBD1 (5 bases). V lost 0 bases and J 3 bases, leaving 7 bases between the germline ends. The CDR3 is made up of 13 amino acids. Germline V gene sequence: CDR1 SGHRS, CDR2 YFSETQ. CDR3 protein: CASSLGTNYEQYF. DNA of the CDR3: TGCGCCAGCAGCTTGGGGACAAACTACGAGCAGTACTTC. Supplemented by reference TRBV5-1 and TRBJ2-7, the full variable domain reads KAGVTQTPRYLIKTRGQQVTLSCSPISGHRSVSWYQQTPGQGLQFLFEYFSETQRNKGNFPGRFSGRQFSNSRSEMNVSTLELGDSALYLCASSLGTNYEQYFGPGTRLTVT.

The rearrangement uses TRBV9 and TRBJ2-1; TRBD2 aligns across 10 bases. CDR1 SGDLS and CDR2 YYNGEE come from the germline V gene. This CDR3 comprises 15 residues. Trimming cost V 3 bases and J 3 bases; bases outside gene matches: 3. CDR3 DNA sequence: TGTGCCAGCAGCGCTAGCGGGGGAGACTACAATGAGCAGTTCTTC. Its translation: CASSASGGDYNEQFF.

V gene TRBV5-4 combines with J gene TRBJ2-7; 7 bases fit TRBD1. Germline CDR1 is SGHNT and CDR2 is YYREEE (reference sequence). The trim removed 4 bases at V and 6 bases at J, leaving 4 bases unmatched. CDR3 size: 12 residues. The DNA for the CDR3 is TGTGCCAGCAGCCAGGGACAGAGCGAGCAGTACTTC. Residues: CASSQGQSEQYF.

This clonotype was recorded a few times. CDR3 coding DNA: TGCGCCAGCAGCCAAGGGACTACGGCTTCCTACGAGCAGTACTTC. Translating it yields CASSQGTTASYEQYF. The rearrangement uses TRBV4-3 and TRBJ2-7, with D tentatively TRBD2 (6 bases). The CDR3 contains 15 residues. V lost 1 base to trimming and J lost 1 base, with 11 bases between them. Germline CDR1 LGHNA, CDR2 YSLEER.

The genes are TRBV11-2 and TRBJ2-1; unclear D gene. This CDR3 is 11 amino acids long. Germline V lookup: CDR1 SGHAT, CDR2 FQNNGV. V was shortened by 8 bases and J by 4 bases, with 6 bases between the two germline ends. The CDR3 nucleotides read TGTGCCAGCGGCCTGTACAATGAGCAGTTCTTC. This translates into CASGLYNEQFF.

The V call is TRBV5-5, the J call TRBJ2-1; 8 bases agree with TRBD2. The V gene's germline CDR1 is SGHKS and CDR2 YYEKEE (reference sequence). This CDR3 is built from 17 residues. V lost 2 bases, J lost 4 bases, and 11 bases stayed unmatched. CDR3 residues: CASSLPSGGALYNEQFF. CDR3 sequence (DNA): TGTGCCAGCAGCTTACCGTCCGGGGGGGCCTTGTACAATGAGCAGTTCTTC.

The chain has TRBV10-3 and TRBJ1-3; D remains unclear. The CDR3 covers 18 residues. Germline CDR1 is ENHRY and CDR2 is SYGVKD. Trimming took off 4 bases at V and 0 bases at J, with 19 bases between the two ends. The CDR3 loop reads CAISGGSDYSSSGNTIYF. CDR3 nucleotide sequence: TGTGCCATCAGTGGAGGGTCCGATTACAGCAGCTCTGGAAACACCATATATTTT.

This clonotype was seen many times. This chain connects TRBV4-2 to TRBJ2-3; a weak D match, TRBD1 (6 bases). This CDR3 comprises 14 residues. CDR1 and CDR2 from the germline V gene are LGHNA and YNFKEQ. The V and J ends lost 0 bases and 3 bases respectively, with 7 bases between them. The chain's CDR3 is CASSQDGQTDTQYF. DNA of the CDR3: TGTGCCAGCAGCCAAGATGGACAGACAGATACGCAGTATTTT.

This sequence joins TRBV6-5 and TRBJ2-7, with 8 bases aligning to TRBD2. V dropped 0 bases and J dropped 3; count of bases not matched to a gene: 7. This CDR3 comprises 16 residues. CDR1 MNHEY and CDR2 SVGAGI come from the germline V gene. This CDR3 reads CASSYSWGGGYYEQYF. The CDR3 nucleotides read TGTGCCAGCAGTTACTCGTGGGGCGGGGGGTACTACGAGCAGTACTTC.

This clonotype was counted a few times. This chain joins TRBV5-5 and TRBJ1-2; unclear D gene. This CDR3 is 16 amino acids long. Trimming cost V 1 base and J 1 base, with 14 bases left between them. Germline assignment: CDR1 SGHKS and CDR2 YYEKEE (reference sequence). The DNA of the CDR3 is TGTGCCAGCAGCTTGAGTTGGCAGATCCTTAACTATGGCTACACCTTC. Its protein product is CASSLSWQILNYGYTF.

This chain uses TRBV7-2 with TRBJ2-3, with TRBD2 as a possible D gene (6 bases). CDR1 is SGHTA and CDR2 is FQGNSA in the germline V gene. This CDR3 is 16 amino acids long. V was trimmed by 2 bases and J by 3 bases, leaving 15 bases between them. The DNA of the CDR3 is TGTGCCAGCAGCTTAAGCTCGTTTGCGGGGACAGATACGCAGTATTTT. It yields the protein CASSLSSFAGTDTQYF. Variable domain in full (rest from reference TRBV7-2 and TRBJ2-3): GAGVSQSPSNKVTEKGKDVELRCDPISGHTALYWYRQSLGQGLEFLIYFQGNSAPDKSGLPSDRFSAERTGGSVSTLTIQRTQQEDSAVYLCASSLSSFAGTDTQYFGPGTRLTVL.

The J gene is TRBJ1-1, the V gene TRBV6-5; D may be TRBD1 (5 bases). Per germline, CDR1 MNHEY and CDR2 SVGAGI. V was cut by 0 bases and J by 4 bases, with 12 bases left in between. This CDR3 comprises 15 residues. In nucleotides, the CDR3 is TGTGCCAGCAGTTACTCGCGGGGGTTTGGCACTGAAGCTTTCTTT. This sequence encodes CASSYSRGFGTEAFF.

This chain uses TRBV12-3 or TRBV12-4 with TRBJ2-3, with D tentatively TRBD1 (6 bases). The V end lost 0 bases, the J end lost 1 base, and 11 bases lay between the germline ends. The CDR3 totals 16 residues. The CDR3 is CASSLAWGQGTDTQYF. The CDR3 DNA reads as TGTGCCAGCAGTTTAGCGTGGGGGCAGGGCACAGATACGCAGTATTTT.

The CDR3 DNA reads as TGTGCCAGCAGTCCCGGGACTAGCGGGGGGTACACAGATACGCAGTATTTT. Amino acid sequence: CASSPGTSGGYTDTQYF. The chain is built from TRBV2 and TRBJ2-3; TRBD2 agrees at 15 bases. With 5 bases clipped from V and 2 bases from J, the junction kept 5 bases outside the gene matches. This CDR3 comprises 17 residues. Looked up from germline, CDR1 is SNHLY and CDR2 is FYNNEI.

This clonotype was counted a few times. CDR3 residues: CSANRPPSYEQYF. In DNA, the CDR3 is TGCAGTGCGAACAGGCCACCTTCCTACGAGCAGTACTTC. This sequence joins TRBV20-1 and TRBJ2-7, with a weak D call TRBD1 (5 bases). Germline V gene sequence: CDR1 DFQATT, CDR2 SNEGSKA (reference sequence). The V end lost 6 bases, the J end lost 1 base, and 13 bases lay between the germline ends. The CDR3 has 13 amino acids.

The chain uses TRBV7-9 and TRBJ2-7; TRBD1 matches at 12 bases. The CDR3 spans 16 residues. V trimming: 4 bases; J trimming: 6 bases; junction bases outside the gene matches: 10. Germline CDR1 SEHNR, CDR2 FQNEAQ (reference sequence). CDR3 in DNA: TGTGCCAGCAGCTCGTACGGGGACAGGGGGCACGGCGAGCAGTACTTC. The encoded protein is CASSSYGDRGHGEQYF. Full variable domain (remainder filled in from reference TRBV7-9 and TRBJ2-7): DTGVSQNPRHKITKRGQNVTFRCDPISEHNRLYWYRQTLGQGPEFLTYFQNEAQLEKSRLLSDRFSAERPKGSFSTLEIQRTEQGDSAMYLCASSSYGDRGHGEQYFGPGTRLTVT.

In its sample, this clonotype was seen a few times. The chain joins TRBV20-1 to TRBJ2-6; perhaps TRBD1 as D (5 bases). The CDR3 sequence is 16 residues long. V lost 0 bases to trimming and J lost 0 bases, with 9 bases between them. The germline CDR1 and CDR2 sequences are DFQATT and SNEGSKA (reference sequence). The CDR3 sequence is CSARDGAYSGANVLTF. In DNA, the CDR3 is TGCAGTGCTAGAGATGGGGCATACTCTGGGGCCAACGTCCTGACTTTC.